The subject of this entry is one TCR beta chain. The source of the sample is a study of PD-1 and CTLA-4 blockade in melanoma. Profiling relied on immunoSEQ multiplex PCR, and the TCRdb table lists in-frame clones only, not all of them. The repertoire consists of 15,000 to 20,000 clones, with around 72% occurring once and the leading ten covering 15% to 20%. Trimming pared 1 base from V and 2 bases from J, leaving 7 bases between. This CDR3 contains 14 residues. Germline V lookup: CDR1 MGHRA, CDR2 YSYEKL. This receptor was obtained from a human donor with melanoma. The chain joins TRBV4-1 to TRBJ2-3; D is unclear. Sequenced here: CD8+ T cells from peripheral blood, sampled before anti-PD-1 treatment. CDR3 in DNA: TGCGCCAGCAGCCAAGTCGCCCTCACAGATACGCAGTATTTT. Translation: CASSQVALTDTQYF.